The clone carrying this TCR beta chain showed up just a few times. Its target is unknown. The entry originates in a study of identical twins. The study, taken as a whole, reports: Abundant beta clonotypes from cord blood bore fewer insertions; memory repertoires lacked this pattern. Twins shared out-of-frame alpha sequences with excess low generation probability.

Per the germline V gene, CDR1 is MNHNS and CDR2 is SASEGT. Trimming left V 1 base short and J 4 bases short, with 10 bases between. The CDR3 runs to 14 residues. With template switching, a universal primer site was added, and the cDNA carried unique molecular identifiers. TCRdb analysed the 5' RACE reads with MiXCR anew, one entry per CDR3 protein. This table holds roughly 690,000 distinct CDR3 sequences, 21% found once. The same data also contributed to another study, on T cells expressing NK-cell markers.

This sequence originates from a woman aged 18-35 years in good health. This chain uses TRBV6-1 with TRBJ1-2; D not certain. Sequenced material: PBMCs. The CDR3 sequence is CASSEGAASYGYTF. The CDR3 region has the DNA TGTGCCAGCAGTGAAGGAGCCGCAAGCTATGGCTACACCTTC.